This TCR beta chain emerged from a study of control samples from healthy donors and cancer patients. Method: immunoSEQ multiplex PCR; TCRdb's copy keeps in-frame clones and lacks some. The sample holds some 67,000 clones, more than 70% seen once. The CDR3 extends over 15 amino acids. Trimming removed 1 base at V and 7 bases at J, with 13 bases between. Germline loops: CDR1 SGHAT, CDR2 FQNNGV. The clonotype originates from a woman aged 45-65 years with head and neck cancer. The chain recombines TRBV11-2 with TRBJ1-4; D possibly corresponds to TRBD1 (6 bases). Sample: PBMCs. The CDR3 here is CASSLVYREAEKLFF. The DNA of the CDR3 is TGTGCCAGCAGCTTAGTTTACAGGGAAGCTGAAAAACTGTTTTTT.